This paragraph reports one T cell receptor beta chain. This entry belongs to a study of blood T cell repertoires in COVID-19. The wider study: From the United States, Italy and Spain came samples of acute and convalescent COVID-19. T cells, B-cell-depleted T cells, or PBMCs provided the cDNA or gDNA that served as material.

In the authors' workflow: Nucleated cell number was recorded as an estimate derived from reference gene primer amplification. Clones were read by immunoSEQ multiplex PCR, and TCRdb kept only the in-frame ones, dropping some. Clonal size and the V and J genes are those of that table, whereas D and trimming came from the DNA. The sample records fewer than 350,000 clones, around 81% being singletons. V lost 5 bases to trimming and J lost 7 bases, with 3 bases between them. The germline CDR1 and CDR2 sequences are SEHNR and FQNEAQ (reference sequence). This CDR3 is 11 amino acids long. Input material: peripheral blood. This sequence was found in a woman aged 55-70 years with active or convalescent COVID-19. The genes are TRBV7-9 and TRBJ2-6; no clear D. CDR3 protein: CASSPANVLTF. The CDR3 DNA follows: TGTGCCAGCAGCCCTGCCAACGTCCTGACTTTC.